This entry describes one TCR beta chain. This sample is part of a study of blood T cell repertoires in COVID-19. Across the whole study: COVID-19 samples collected from the United States, Italy and Spain covered acute and convalescent phases. T cells, B-cell-depleted T cells, or PBMCs provided the cDNA or gDNA that served as material.

The CDR3 contains 15 residues. Germline V gene sequence: CDR1 MGHRA, CDR2 YSYEKL. Between the trimmed V and J ends, which lost 4 bases and 4 bases, there was a span of 14 bases. How the authors handled the data: Cell counts per sample came from amplifying reference gene primers. Libraries were prepared by immunoSEQ multiplex PCR; TCRdb keeps only in-frame clonotypes and omits some of them. That table supplies the V and J calls and clone size; D and trimming were determined from the DNA. The sample includes tens of thousands of clones, 85% to 90% of them seen just once. The receptor's source is a man older than 75 with acute or convalescent COVID-19. The gene calls are TRBV4-1 and TRBJ1-3; D might be TRBD1 (5 bases). Source material: peripheral blood. CDR3 loop: CASSLRGDSGNTIYF. The CDR3 nucleotides are TGCGCCAGCAGCCTTAGAGGGGACTCCGGAAACACCATATATTTT.